The rows below give T cell receptor beta chains drawn from one sample of a study of Ad26.COV2.S vaccination and SARS-CoV-2 variants. The protocol was immunoSEQ multiplex PCR, while the TCRdb copy is restricted to in-frame clones and leaves out a portion. The data show roughly 510,000 clones, roughly 85% seen once. The input for sequencing was peripheral blood, taken in a trial of Ad26.COV2.S vaccine versus placebo. Receptor source: a person aged 18-60 years who received the Ad26.COV2.S COVID-19 vaccine or a placebo. Each CDR3 is given with its conserved first and last residue. Fields, in order: CDR3 protein, CDR3 DNA, J gene, clone size, V gene, D gene. A D gene is named only where the DNA matches it firmly. Rows may omit the clone size; those that give it use once, few, many or a size class.

CDR3 protein: CASSESRQGNHQPQHF
CDR3 DNA: TGTGCCAGCAGTGAATCCCGACAGGGTAACCATCAGCCCCAGCATTTT
J gene: TRBJ1-5
clone size: few
V gene: TRBV2
D gene: TRBD1

CDR3 protein: CASSYSGTGGEQYF
CDR3 DNA: TGTGCCAGCAGTTACTCTGGGACAGGGGGTGAGCAGTACTTC
J gene: TRBJ2-7
clone size: .
V gene: TRBV6-2/TRBV6-3
D gene: TRBD1

CDR3 protein: CAWAGSDTQYF
CDR3 DNA: TGTGCCTGGGCGGGCTCAGATACGCAGTATTTT
J gene: TRBJ2-3
clone size: .
V gene: TRBV30
D gene: .

CDR3 protein: CASSETLRSGNTIYF
CDR3 DNA: TGTGCCAGCAGCGAAACCCTACGCTCTGGAAACACCATATATTTT
J gene: TRBJ1-3
clone size: once
V gene: TRBV9
D gene: .

CDR3 protein: CASRLLAGGGDTQYF
CDR3 DNA: TGTGCCAGCAGATTACTAGCGGGAGGTGGTGATACGCAGTATTTT
J gene: TRBJ2-3
clone size: .
V gene: TRBV2
D gene: TRBD2

CDR3 protein: CASSLGGSAHGELFF
CDR3 DNA: TGTGCCAGCAGCTTAGGCGGGAGTGCGCACGGGGAGCTGTTTTTT
J gene: TRBJ2-2
clone size: .
V gene: TRBV11-3
D gene: TRBD2

CDR3 protein: CASSVGTSGTYNEQFF
CDR3 DNA: TGTGCCAGCAGCGTAGGTACTAGCGGGACCTACAATGAGCAGTTCTTC
J gene: TRBJ2-1
clone size: .
V gene: TRBV9
D gene: TRBD2

CDR3 protein: CASSHQRETQYF
CDR3 DNA: TGCGCCAGCAGCCATCAGAGAGAGACCCAGTACTTC
J gene: TRBJ2-5
clone size: .
V gene: TRBV5-1
D gene: .

CDR3 protein: CASSGGLGDTQYF
CDR3 DNA: TGTGCCAGTAGTGGAGGACTAGGCGATACGCAGTATTTT
J gene: TRBJ2-3
clone size: .
V gene: TRBV19
D gene: TRBD2

CDR3 protein: CASSLGGGAYNEQFF
CDR3 DNA: TGTGCCAGCAGCTTAGGGGGCGGGGCGTATAATGAGCAGTTCTTC
J gene: TRBJ2-1
clone size: .
V gene: TRBV7-9
D gene: .

CDR3 protein: CSASALGNGEQYF
CDR3 DNA: TGCAGTGCTAGTGCGCTAGGGAACGGCGAGCAGTACTTC
J gene: TRBJ2-7
clone size: few
V gene: TRBV20-1
D gene: .

CDR3 protein: CASTFLGGRMNTEAFF
CDR3 DNA: TGTGCCAGTACTTTTTTGGGGGGGCGGATGAACACTGAAGCTTTCTTT
J gene: TRBJ1-1
clone size: .
V gene: TRBV19
D gene: .

CDR3 protein: CAHTGALRTDTQYF
CDR3 DNA: TGTGCACACACCGGGGCTCTTCGCACAGATACGCAGTATTTT
J gene: TRBJ2-3
clone size: .
V gene: TRBV6-5
D gene: .

CDR3 protein: CASSSGGGAPPYEQYF
CDR3 DNA: TGTGCCAGCAGTTCCGGGGGGGGCGCTCCCCCCTACGAGCAGTACTTC
J gene: TRBJ2-7
clone size: .
V gene: TRBV27
D gene: TRBD2

CDR3 protein: CASTADRGDQPQHF
CDR3 DNA: TGTGCCAGCACCGCGGACAGGGGCGATCAGCCCCAGCATTTT
J gene: TRBJ1-5
clone size: .
V gene: TRBV7-2
D gene: TRBD1

CDR3 protein: CAWSVHDADTQYF
CDR3 DNA: TGTGCCTGGAGTGTACATGATGCAGATACGCAGTATTTT
J gene: TRBJ2-3
clone size: .
V gene: TRBV30
D gene: .

CDR3 protein: CATSDPDPGQGTDTQYF
CDR3 DNA: TGTGCCACCAGTGATCCCGACCCGGGACAGGGTACAGATACGCAGTATTTT
J gene: TRBJ2-3
clone size: .
V gene: TRBV24-1
D gene: TRBD1

CDR3 protein: CASSWGGNGNQPQHF
CDR3 DNA: TGCGCCAGCAGCTGGGGGGGTAATGGCAATCAGCCCCAGCATTTT
J gene: TRBJ1-5
clone size: .
V gene: TRBV5-1
D gene: .

CDR3 protein: CASSPPKGTYQETQYF
CDR3 DNA: TGTGCCAGCTCACCACCGAAGGGGACCTACCAAGAGACCCAGTACTTC
J gene: TRBJ2-5
clone size: .
V gene: TRBV18
D gene: .

CDR3 protein: CASSLLSNNQPQHF
CDR3 DNA: TGTGCCAGCAGTTTACTGAGTAATAATCAGCCCCAGCATTTT
J gene: TRBJ1-5
clone size: few
V gene: TRBV28
D gene: .

CDR3 protein: CASRTESYGYTF
CDR3 DNA: TGCGCCAGCCGTACGGAGTCCTATGGCTACACCTTC
J gene: TRBJ1-2
clone size: .
V gene: TRBV5-1
D gene: .

CDR3 protein: CATSNSNRPDTQYF
CDR3 DNA: TGTGCCACCAGTAATTCCAACCGGCCAGATACGCAGTATTTT
J gene: TRBJ2-3
clone size: few
V gene: TRBV24-1
D gene: .

CDR3 protein: CASSGGLSYNEQFF
CDR3 DNA: TGTGCCAGCAGCGGGGGCCTCTCCTACAATGAGCAGTTCTTC
J gene: TRBJ2-1
clone size: .
V gene: TRBV7-2
D gene: .

CDR3 protein: CASSLTRVTYNEQFF
CDR3 DNA: TGTGCCAGCAGCCTAACGCGTGTAACCTACAATGAGCAGTTCTTC
J gene: TRBJ2-1
clone size: once
V gene: TRBV3-1/TRBV3-2
D gene: .

CDR3 protein: CASSISDYPNTGELFF
CDR3 DNA: TGTGCCAGTAGTATTTCCGACTACCCGAACACCGGGGAGCTGTTTTTT
J gene: TRBJ2-2
clone size: .
V gene: TRBV19
D gene: .

CDR3 protein: CASSLGRENSPLHF
CDR3 DNA: TGTGCCAGCAGCTTGGGGCGGGAGAATTCACCCCTCCACTTT
J gene: TRBJ1-6
clone size: .
V gene: TRBV5-5
D gene: .

CDR3 protein: CASSTPGRGNTEAFF
CDR3 DNA: TGTGCCAGCAGCACCCCGGGGCGGGGGAACACTGAAGCTTTCTTT
J gene: TRBJ1-1
clone size: .
V gene: TRBV27
D gene: .

CDR3 protein: CASSQVRGTGELFF
CDR3 DNA: TGTGCCAGCAGCCAAGTAAGGGGCACCGGGGAGCTGTTTTTT
J gene: TRBJ2-2
clone size: .
V gene: TRBV16
D gene: .

CDR3 protein: CASSSGGTYEQYF
CDR3 DNA: TGTGCCAGCAGTTCCGGGGGGACCTACGAGCAGTACTTC
J gene: TRBJ2-7
clone size: .
V gene: TRBV12-3/TRBV12-4
D gene: TRBD2

CDR3 protein: CASSLGGQGARQPQHF
CDR3 DNA: TGTGCCAGCAGCTTAGGGGGACAGGGGGCGAGGCAGCCCCAGCATTTT
J gene: TRBJ1-5
clone size: .
V gene: TRBV7-9
D gene: TRBD1

CDR3 protein: CASSVDTGSGNTIYF
CDR3 DNA: TGTGCCAGCAGCGTTGATACAGGTTCTGGAAACACCATATATTTT
J gene: TRBJ1-3
clone size: few
V gene: TRBV6-5
D gene: .

CDR3 protein: CASSQDWGSSLYEQYF
CDR3 DNA: TGTGCCAGCAGCCAAGATTGGGGCAGCTCCTTATACGAGCAGTACTTC
J gene: TRBJ2-7
clone size: .
V gene: TRBV4-2
D gene: .